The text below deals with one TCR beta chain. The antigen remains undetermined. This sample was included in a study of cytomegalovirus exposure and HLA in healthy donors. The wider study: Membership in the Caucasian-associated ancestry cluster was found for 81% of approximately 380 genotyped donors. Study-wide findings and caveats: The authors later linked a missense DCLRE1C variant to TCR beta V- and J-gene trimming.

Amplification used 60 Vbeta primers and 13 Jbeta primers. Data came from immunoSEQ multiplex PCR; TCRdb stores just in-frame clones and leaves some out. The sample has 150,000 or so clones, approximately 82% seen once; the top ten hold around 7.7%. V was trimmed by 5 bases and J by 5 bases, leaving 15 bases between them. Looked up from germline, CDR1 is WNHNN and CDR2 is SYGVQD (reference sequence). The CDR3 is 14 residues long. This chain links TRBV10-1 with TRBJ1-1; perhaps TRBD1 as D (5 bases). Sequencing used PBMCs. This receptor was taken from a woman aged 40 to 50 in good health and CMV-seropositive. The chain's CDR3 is CASSPAGTQTEAFF. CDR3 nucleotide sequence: TGCGCCAGCAGTCCGGCGGGGACCCAGACTGAAGCTTTCTTT.